The 16 T cell receptor beta chains below all came from one sample that was sequenced in a study of cytomegalovirus exposure and HLA in healthy donors. 60 Vbeta and 13 Jbeta primers were used in PCR. Profiling relied on immunoSEQ multiplex PCR, and the TCRdb table lists in-frame clones only, not all of them. The profile shows approximately 220,000 clones, just over 75% of them singletons. What was sequenced was PBMCs. The receptor source for this set is a young man in good health and CMV-seronegative.

This chain connects TRBV2 to TRBJ2-3, with TRBD2 as a possible D gene (6 bases). V was clipped by 4 bases and J by 0 bases, with 11 bases between them. The CDR3 loop spans 15 amino acids. Germline CDR1 SNHLY, CDR2 FYNNEI. The CDR3 DNA sequence: TGTGCCAGCAGTGCCTCGGGACTGAGCACAGATACGCAGTATTTT. This codes for CASSASGLSTDTQYF.

The rearrangement uses TRBV6-1 and TRBJ2-3, with 8 nucleotides matching TRBD2. CDR1 and CDR2 from the germline V gene are MNHNS and SASEGT. Trimming cost V 4 bases and J 2 bases; bases outside gene matches: 14. The CDR3 length is 18 residues. The CDR3 region is CASSAKHGGGLFTDTQYF. The CDR3 coding sequence is TGTGCCAGCAGTGCAAAACACGGGGGGGGACTATTCACAGATACGCAGTATTTT.

The rearrangement uses TRBV30 and TRBJ2-7; 8 positions match TRBD2. This CDR3 has 12 residues. Germline trimming cut 2 bases from V and 5 bases from J; bases unmatched to any gene: 2. Germline-derived CDR1 and CDR2 are GTSNPN and SVGIG (reference sequence). DNA for the CDR3: TGTGCCTGGAGTCCCGGGAGGGACGAGCAGTACTTC. Its protein product is CAWSPGRDEQYF. The full variable domain, rest sourced from reference TRBV30 and TRBJ2-7, is SQTIHQWPATLVQPVGSPLSLECTVEGTSNPNLYWYRQAAGRGLQLLFYSVGIGQISSEVPQNLSASRPQDRQFILSSKKLLLSDSGFYLCAWSPGRDEQYFGPGTRLTVT.

The chain joins TRBV7-8 to TRBJ2-7; the D gene is possibly TRBD2 (6 bases). V was clipped by 1 base and J by 5 bases, with 15 bases between them. The CDR3 sequence is 15 residues long. Germline CDR1 reads SGHVS; CDR2 reads FQNEAQ. In nucleotides, the CDR3 is TGTGCCAGCAGCTTAGATCCGGGAGTGGGCGACGAGCAGTACTTC. Encoded protein: CASSLDPGVGDEQYF.

This clone has just a few counts. Here the CDR3 reads CASRWTGVTDTQYF. CDR3 nucleotide sequence: TGTGCCAGCAGATGGACAGGGGTGACAGATACGCAGTATTTT. The chain couples TRBV28 to TRBJ2-3, with TRBD1 identical over 9 bases. This CDR3 is built from 14 residues. CDR1 is MDHEN and CDR2 is SYDVKM in the germline V gene. The V segment lost 6 bases and the J segment 3 bases; nucleotides outside the gene matches: 4.

In this sample, this clone turned up once. V usage is TRBV14 and J usage is TRBJ1-4, with a possible D match to TRBD1 (5 bases). Per the germline V gene, CDR1 is SGHDN and CDR2 is FVKESK. Trimming shortened V by 1 base and J by 8 bases, and 17 bases separated the two germline ends. The CDR3 loop spans 16 amino acids. CDR3 loop: CASSQGGGPRREKLFF. Here the CDR3 DNA reads TGTGCCAGCAGCCAAGGGGGGGGACCCCGGAGGGAAAAACTGTTTTTT.

This clone was counted only a few times. CDR3 sequence reads: CASSSVAGGRETQYF. CDR3 nucleotide sequence: TGCGCCAGCAGCTCCGTAGCAGGGGGCCGAGAGACCCAGTACTTC. V is TRBV5-1 and J is TRBJ2-5; 8 nucleotides match TRBD1. Germline trimming cut 3 bases from V and 4 bases from J; bases unmatched to any gene: 8. Germline V lookup: CDR1 SGHRS, CDR2 YFSETQ. The CDR3 consists of 15 residues. Supplemented by reference TRBV5-1 and TRBJ2-5, the full variable domain reads KAGVTQTPRYLIKTRGQQVTLSCSPISGHRSVSWYQQTPGQGLQFLFEYFSETQRNKGNFPGRFSGRQFSNSRSEMNVSTLELGDSALYLCASSSVAGGRETQYFGPGTRLLVL.

The chain joins TRBV10-1 to TRBJ1-1; no definite D call. CDR1 is WNHNN and CDR2 is SYGVQD in the germline V gene (reference sequence). Trimming took off 6 bases at V and 1 base at J, with 9 bases between the two ends. The CDR3 is 13 residues long. Here the CDR3 DNA reads TGCGCCAGCAGGTTAGACTCGAACACTGAAGCTTTCTTT. Translated, it gives CASRLDSNTEAFF.

The chain is built from TRBV18 and TRBJ2-2, with 14 bases matching TRBD2. In germline, CDR1 is KGHSH, CDR2 LQKENI. V was pared by 0 bases and J by 4 bases, with 7 bases of the junction left unmatched. The CDR3 is 19 residues long. The CDR3 DNA sequence: TGTGCCAGCTCACCACCGGTCGGACTAGCGGGAGGTGGCACCGGGGAGCTGTTTTTT. It specifies CASSPPVGLAGGGTGELFF.

The chain carries TRBV28 and TRBJ1-1; D ambiguous. CDR3 length equals 15 residues. V was shortened by 3 bases and J by 1 base, with 12 bases between the two germline ends. Germline assignment: CDR1 MDHEN and CDR2 SYDVKM. This chain's CDR3 is CASSFPGRANTEAFF. The CDR3, as DNA: TGTGCCAGCAGTTTTCCCGGGAGGGCGAACACTGAAGCTTTCTTT.

This clone appeared once. The chain carries TRBV18 and TRBJ1-5, with D possibly being TRBD1 (6 bases). The CDR3 spans 13 residues. Trimming removed 2 bases at V and 7 bases at J, with 9 bases between. Germline V gene sequence: CDR1 KGHSH, CDR2 LQKENI. CDR3 amino acids: CASSPTGNQPQHF. CDR3 nucleotides: TGTGCCAGCTCACCAACAGGGAACCAGCCCCAGCATTTT. Variable domain in full (rest from reference TRBV18 and TRBJ1-5): NAGVMQNPRHLVRRRGQEARLRCSPMKGHSHVYWYRQLPEEGLKFMVYLQKENIIDESGMPKERFSAEFPKEGPSILRIQQVVRGDSAAYFCASSPTGNQPQHFGDGTRLSIL.

The J gene is TRBJ2-7, the V gene TRBV2; 9 bases map to TRBD2. CDR3 length: 15 residues. V shed 3 bases and J 5 bases; nucleotides not matched to a gene: 8. CDR1 and CDR2 from the germline V gene are SNHLY and FYNNEI. The CDR3: CASSDGGRAEDEQYF. The CDR3 coding sequence is TGTGCCAGCAGTGATGGCGGGAGGGCCGAAGACGAGCAGTACTTC.

The chain combines TRBV6-5 with TRBJ2-7, with D possibly matching TRBD1 (5 bases). Germline CDR1 and CDR2: MNHEY and SVGAGI. This CDR3 region has 14 residues. V was cut by 2 bases and J by 6 bases, with 14 bases left in between. CDR3 nucleotide sequence: TGTGCCAGCAGTTACAATCAGGGAATCGGCGAGCAGTACTTC. It specifies CASSYNQGIGEQYF.

The gene calls are TRBV4-1 and TRBJ1-5; D remains ambiguous. Germline assignment: CDR1 MGHRA and CDR2 YSYEKL. Trimming pared 0 bases from V and 7 bases from J, leaving 7 bases between. This CDR3 is built from 13 residues. The CDR3 DNA reads TGCGCCAGCAGCCAAGATTTAGAGCAGCCCCAGCATTTT. It is translated as CASSQDLEQPQHF.

The V and J genes are TRBV27 and TRBJ2-7; 9 positions match TRBD1. The germline V gene has CDR1 MNHEY and CDR2 SMNVEV (reference sequence). V gave up 4 bases and J gave up 1 base; unmatched junction bases: 2. The CDR3 spans 14 residues. CDR3 in DNA: TGTGCCAGCAGTTGGGGACAGGGTTCCTACGAGCAGTACTTC. As protein: CASSWGQGSYEQYF.

The chain links TRBV29-1 to TRBJ2-3, with 10 bases fitting TRBD2. Trimming removed 6 bases from V and 4 bases from J; junction bases left unmatched: 10. This CDR3 contains 15 residues. The germline CDR1 and CDR2 sequences are SQVTM and ANQGSEA. In DNA, the CDR3 is TGCAGCGTAACGACCCGACTAGCGGGTGCAGATACGCAGTATTTT. As protein: CSVTTRLAGADTQYF.